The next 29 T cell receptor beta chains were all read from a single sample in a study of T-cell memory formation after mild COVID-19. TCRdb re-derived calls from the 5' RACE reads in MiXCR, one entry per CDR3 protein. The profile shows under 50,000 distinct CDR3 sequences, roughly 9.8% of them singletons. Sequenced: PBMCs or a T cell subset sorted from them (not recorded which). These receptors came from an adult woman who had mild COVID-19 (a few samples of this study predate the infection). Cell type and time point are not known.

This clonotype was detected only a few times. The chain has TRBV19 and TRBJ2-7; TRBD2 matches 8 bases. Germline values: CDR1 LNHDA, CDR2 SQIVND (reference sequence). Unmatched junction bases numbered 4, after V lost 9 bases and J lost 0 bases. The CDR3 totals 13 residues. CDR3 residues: CARAGGPSYEQYF. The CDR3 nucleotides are TGTGCCAGGGCGGGGGGCCCCTCCTACGAGCAGTACTTC.

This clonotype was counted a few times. The CDR3 protein is CASIARGRKDYTF. The DNA for the CDR3 is TGTGCCAGCATTGCACGGGGGAGAAAGGACTACACCTTC. The V call is TRBV12-3 or TRBV12-4, the J call TRBJ1-2; tentative D call: TRBD1 (5 bases). Trimming pared 7 bases from V and 10 bases from J, leaving 19 bases between. The CDR3 runs 13 residues.

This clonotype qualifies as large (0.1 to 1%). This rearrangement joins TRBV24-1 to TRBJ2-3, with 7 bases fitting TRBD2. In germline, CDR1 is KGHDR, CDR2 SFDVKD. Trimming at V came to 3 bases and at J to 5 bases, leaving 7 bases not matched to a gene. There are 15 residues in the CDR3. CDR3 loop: CATSDPRGYGDTQYF. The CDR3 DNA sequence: TGTGCCACCAGTGATCCGCGGGGGTACGGAGATACGCAGTATTTT.

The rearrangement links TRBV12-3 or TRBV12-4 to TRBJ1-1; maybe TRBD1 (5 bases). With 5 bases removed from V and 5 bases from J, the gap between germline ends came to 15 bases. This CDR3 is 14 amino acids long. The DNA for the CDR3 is TGTGCCAGCAGTGCTGATTTGAAGGGGACTGAAGCTTTCTTT. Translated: CASSADLKGTEAFF.

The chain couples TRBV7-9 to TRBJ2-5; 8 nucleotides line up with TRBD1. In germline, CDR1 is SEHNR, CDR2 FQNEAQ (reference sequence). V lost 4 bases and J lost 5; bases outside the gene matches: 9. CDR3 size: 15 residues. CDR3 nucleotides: TGTGCCAGCAGCTCCGGACAGGGCGAGGGGGAGACCCAGTACTTC. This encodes CASSSGQGEGETQYF.

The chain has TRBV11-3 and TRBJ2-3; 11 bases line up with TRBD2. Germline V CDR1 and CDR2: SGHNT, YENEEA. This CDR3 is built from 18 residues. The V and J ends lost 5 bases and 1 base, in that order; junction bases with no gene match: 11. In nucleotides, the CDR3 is TGTGCCAGCAGCCACAGTAGGGGACTAGCGGACCGCACAGATACGCAGTATTTT. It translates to CASSHSRGLADRTDTQYF. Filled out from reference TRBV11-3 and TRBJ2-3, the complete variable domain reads EAGVVQSPRYKIIEKKQPVAFWCNPISGHNTLYWYLQNLGQGPELLIRYENEEAVDDSQLPKDRFSAERLKGVDSTLKIQPAELGDSAVYLCASSHSRGLADRTDTQYFGPGTRLTVL.

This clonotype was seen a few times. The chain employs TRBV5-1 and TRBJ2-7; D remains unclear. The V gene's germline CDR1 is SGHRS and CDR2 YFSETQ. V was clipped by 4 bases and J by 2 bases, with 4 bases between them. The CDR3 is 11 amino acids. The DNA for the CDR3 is TGCGCCAGCAGCACAACCTACGAGCAGTACTTC. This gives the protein CASSTTYEQYF.

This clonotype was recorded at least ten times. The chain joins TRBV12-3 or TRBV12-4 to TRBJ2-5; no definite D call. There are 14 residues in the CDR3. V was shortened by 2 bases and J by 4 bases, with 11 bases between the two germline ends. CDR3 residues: CASSLLRVGETQYF. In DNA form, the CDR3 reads TGTGCCAGCAGTTTACTCCGTGTTGGAGAGACCCAGTACTTC.

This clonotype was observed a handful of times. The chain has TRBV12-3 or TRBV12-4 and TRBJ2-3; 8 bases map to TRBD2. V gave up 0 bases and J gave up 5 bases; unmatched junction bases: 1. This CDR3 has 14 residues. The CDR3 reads CASSLASGKDTQYF. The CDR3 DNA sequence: TGTGCCAGCAGTTTAGCTAGCGGGAAAGATACGCAGTATTTT.

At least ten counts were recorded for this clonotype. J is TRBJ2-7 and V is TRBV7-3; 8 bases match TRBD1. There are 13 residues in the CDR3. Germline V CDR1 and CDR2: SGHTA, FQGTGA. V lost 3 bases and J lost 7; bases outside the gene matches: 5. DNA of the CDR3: TGTGCCAGCAGCTTGACAGGGGCTCGTGAGCAGTACTTC. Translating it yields CASSLTGAREQYF.

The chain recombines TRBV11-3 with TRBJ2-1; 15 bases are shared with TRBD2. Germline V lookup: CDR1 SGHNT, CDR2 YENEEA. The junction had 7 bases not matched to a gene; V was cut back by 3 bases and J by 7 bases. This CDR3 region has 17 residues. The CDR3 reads CASSLDPGTSGRNEQFF. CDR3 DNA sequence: TGTGCCAGCAGCTTGGACCCAGGGACTAGCGGGAGGAATGAGCAGTTCTTC.

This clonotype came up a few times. CDR3 protein: CASKRSTNEKLFF. CDR3 nucleotide sequence: TGTGCCAGCAAGCGTTCAACTAATGAAAAACTGTTTTTT. The V and J genes are TRBV12-3 or TRBV12-4 and TRBJ1-4; D unclear. The length of the CDR3 is 13 residues. V lost 7 bases and J lost 0, with 6 bases in between.

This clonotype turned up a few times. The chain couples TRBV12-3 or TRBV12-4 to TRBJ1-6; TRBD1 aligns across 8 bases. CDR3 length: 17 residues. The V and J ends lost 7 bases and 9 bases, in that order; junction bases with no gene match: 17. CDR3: CASTTDWSGTGPSPLHF. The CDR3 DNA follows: TGTGCCAGCACCACCGATTGGTCCGGGACAGGACCTTCACCCCTCCACTTT.

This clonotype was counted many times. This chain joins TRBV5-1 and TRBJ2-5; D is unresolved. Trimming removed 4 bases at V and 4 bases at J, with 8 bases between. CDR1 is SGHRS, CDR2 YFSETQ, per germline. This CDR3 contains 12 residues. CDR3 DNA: TGCGCCAGCAGCGCTGGCGGAGAGACCCAGTACTTC. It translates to CASSAGGETQYF.

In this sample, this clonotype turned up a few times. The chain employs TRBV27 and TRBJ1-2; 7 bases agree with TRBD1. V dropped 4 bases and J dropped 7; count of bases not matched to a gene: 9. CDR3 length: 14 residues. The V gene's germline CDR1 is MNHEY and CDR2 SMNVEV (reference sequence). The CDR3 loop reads CASSYSDRASGYTF. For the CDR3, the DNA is TGTGCCAGCAGTTACTCTGACAGGGCAAGTGGCTACACCTTC.

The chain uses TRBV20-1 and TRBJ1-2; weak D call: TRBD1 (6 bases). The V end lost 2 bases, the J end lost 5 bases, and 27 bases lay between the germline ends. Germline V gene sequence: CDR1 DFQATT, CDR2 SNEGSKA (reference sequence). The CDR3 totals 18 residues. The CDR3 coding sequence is TGCAGTGCTAGACCACTCCAAGGTGGGGGGCGCCGAAATTATGGCTACACCTTC. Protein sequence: CSARPLQGGGRRNYGYTF.

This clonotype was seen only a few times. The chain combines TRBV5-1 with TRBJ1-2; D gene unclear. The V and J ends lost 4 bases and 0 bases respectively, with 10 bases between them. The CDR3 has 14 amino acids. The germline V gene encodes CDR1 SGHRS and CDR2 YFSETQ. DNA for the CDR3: TGCGCCAGCAGCCCGGCTACGACTAACTATGGCTACACCTTC. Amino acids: CASSPATTNYGYTF.

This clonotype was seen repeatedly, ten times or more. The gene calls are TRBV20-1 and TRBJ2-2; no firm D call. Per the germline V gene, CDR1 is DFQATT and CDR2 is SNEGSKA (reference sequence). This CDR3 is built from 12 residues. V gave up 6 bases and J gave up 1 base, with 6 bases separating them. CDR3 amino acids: CSARQNTGELFF. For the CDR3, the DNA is TGCAGTGCGAGACAGAACACCGGGGAGCTGTTTTTT.

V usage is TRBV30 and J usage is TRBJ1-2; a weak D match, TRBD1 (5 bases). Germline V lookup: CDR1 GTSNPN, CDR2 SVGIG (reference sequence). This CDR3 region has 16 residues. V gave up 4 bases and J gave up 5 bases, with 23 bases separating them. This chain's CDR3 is CAWKRQIRGGLYGYTF. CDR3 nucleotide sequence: TGTGCCTGGAAGCGGCAGATTCGTGGGGGACTATATGGCTACACCTTC.

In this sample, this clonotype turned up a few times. CDR3 protein: CAWSAITGAYEQYF. CDR3 bases: TGTGCCTGGAGCGCCATTACAGGGGCTTACGAGCAGTACTTC. The chain recombines TRBV30 with TRBJ2-7, with TRBD1 matching over 7 bases. The J segment lost 4 bases and the V segment lost 3 bases, leaving 9 bases of the junction unmatched. The V gene's germline CDR1 is GTSNPN and CDR2 SVGIG (reference sequence). This CDR3 has 14 amino acids.

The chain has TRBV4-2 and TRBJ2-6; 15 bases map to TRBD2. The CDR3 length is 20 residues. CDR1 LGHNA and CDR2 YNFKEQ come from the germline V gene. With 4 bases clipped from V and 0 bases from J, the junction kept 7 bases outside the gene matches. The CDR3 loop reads CASSPPGTSGGISGANVLTF. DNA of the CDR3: TGTGCCAGCAGCCCTCCCGGGACTAGCGGGGGGATCTCTGGGGCCAACGTCCTGACTTTC.

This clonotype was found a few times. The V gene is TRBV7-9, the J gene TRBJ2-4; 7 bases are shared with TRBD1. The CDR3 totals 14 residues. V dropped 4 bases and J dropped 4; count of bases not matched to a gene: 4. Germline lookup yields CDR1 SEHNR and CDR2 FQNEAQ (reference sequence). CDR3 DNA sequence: TGTGCCAGCAGCTACGACAGGGATAAAAACATTCAGTACTTC. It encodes CASSYDRDKNIQYF.

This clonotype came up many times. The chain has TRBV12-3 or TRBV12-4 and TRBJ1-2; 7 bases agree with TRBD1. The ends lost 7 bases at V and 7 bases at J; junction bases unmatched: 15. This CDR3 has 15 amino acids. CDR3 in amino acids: CASNNPRDSVSGYTF. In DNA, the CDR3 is TGTGCCAGCAATAACCCCCGGGACAGCGTTAGTGGCTACACCTTC.

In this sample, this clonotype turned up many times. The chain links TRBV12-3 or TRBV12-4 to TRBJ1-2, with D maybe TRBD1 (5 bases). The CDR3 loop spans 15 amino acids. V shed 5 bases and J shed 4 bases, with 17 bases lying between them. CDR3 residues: CASSRVRDAFYGYTF. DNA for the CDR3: TGTGCCAGCAGTCGTGTCCGGGACGCTTTCTATGGCTACACCTTC.

The CDR3 protein is CASSEEGPRYGYTF. The CDR3 DNA reads as TGTGCCAGCAGTGAAGAGGGGCCCCGCTATGGCTACACCTTC. This chain joins TRBV6-1 and TRBJ1-2; maybe TRBD1 (5 bases). Trimming took off 1 base at V and 4 bases at J, with 10 bases between the two ends. Germline loops: CDR1 MNHNS, CDR2 SASEGT. CDR3 length: 14 amino acids.

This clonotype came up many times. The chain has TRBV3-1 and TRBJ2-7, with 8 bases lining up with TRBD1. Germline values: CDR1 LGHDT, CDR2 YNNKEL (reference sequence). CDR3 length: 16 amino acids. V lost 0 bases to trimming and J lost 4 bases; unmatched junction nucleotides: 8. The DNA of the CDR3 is TGTGCCAGCAGCCAAGATATGTCAGGGGGCTTGTACGAGCAGTACTTC. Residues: CASSQDMSGGLYEQYF.

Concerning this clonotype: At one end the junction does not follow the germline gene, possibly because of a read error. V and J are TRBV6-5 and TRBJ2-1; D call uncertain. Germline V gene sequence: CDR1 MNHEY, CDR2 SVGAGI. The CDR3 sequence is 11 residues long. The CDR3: CASSYLGFQLF. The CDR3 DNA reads TGTGCCAGCAGTTACCTCGGTTTTCAGTTATTC.

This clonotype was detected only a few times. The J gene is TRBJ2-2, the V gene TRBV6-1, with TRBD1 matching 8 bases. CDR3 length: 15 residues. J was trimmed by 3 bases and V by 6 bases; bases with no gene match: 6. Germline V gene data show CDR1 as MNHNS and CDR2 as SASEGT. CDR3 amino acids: CASRPGQVHTGELFF. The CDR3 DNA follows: TGTGCCAGCAGACCGGGACAGGTGCACACCGGGGAGCTGTTTTTT.

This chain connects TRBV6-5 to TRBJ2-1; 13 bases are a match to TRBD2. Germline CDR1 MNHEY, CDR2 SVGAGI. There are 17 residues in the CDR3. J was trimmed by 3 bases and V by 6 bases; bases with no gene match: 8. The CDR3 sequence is CASSPGTSGMIYNEQFF. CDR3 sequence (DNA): TGTGCCAGCAGCCCAGGGACTAGCGGGATGATCTACAATGAGCAGTTCTTC.